This T cell receptor (beta chain) was captured by sequencing in a study of T cell responses to AZD1222 COVID-19 vaccine. Whole-study results and caveats: The donor group comprised mostly white British people and more females; the analysis possibly underestimated clonal diversity. At study baseline, merely several AZD1222 recipients were seropositive.

The data were produced by immunoSEQ multiplex PCR, yet TCRdb's version contains in-frame clones alone and is incomplete. There are 120,000 or so clones in the sample; 85% to 90% occur only once, and around a quarter lies in the top ten. This clone turned up a few times. As yet, its antigen is unknown. J gave up 3 bases and V 4 bases, and 7 bases lay outside the gene matches. The CDR3 spans 16 residues. Looked up from germline, CDR1 is SGDLS and CDR2 is YYNGEE. The chain carries TRBV9 and TRBJ2-1, with 10 nucleotides matching TRBD2. Sequencing used peripheral blood, obtained on day 0 of AZD1222 vaccination. The sequence was collected from an adult in good health. CDR3 protein: CASSSTAGGDYNEQFF. For the CDR3, the DNA is TGTGCCAGCAGCTCGACAGCGGGAGGGGACTACAATGAGCAGTTCTTC. The full variable domain, its missing parts supplied by reference TRBV9 and TRBJ2-1, is DSGVTQTPKHLITATGQRVTLRCSPRSGDLSVYWYQQSLDQGLQFLIQYYNGEERAKGNILERFSAQQFPDLHSELNLSSLELGDSALYFCASSSTAGGDYNEQFFGPGTRLTVL.